What follows describes a single T cell receptor beta chain. Its matching antigen is unknown. The CDR3 length is 15 residues. Germline CDR1 reads SEHNR; CDR2 reads FQNEAQ (reference sequence). J lost 1 base, V lost 2 bases, and 3 bases had no gene match. TCRdb's copy holds only in-frame clones and misses some; the assay was immunoSEQ multiplex PCR. The sample contains roughly 180,000 clones, approximately 90% of which appear only once. The data belong to a study of T cell responses to AZD1222 COVID-19 vaccine. Whole-study results and caveats: After two AZD1222 doses, spike-specific TCR breadth and depth rose versus day 0. Unmutated variant regions reportedly attract nearly half of all spike-specific TCRs. Donors skewed white British and female; clonal diversity was possibly underestimated.

The TCR comes from an adult who received the AZD1222 COVID-19 vaccine. This sample comprised peripheral blood, obtained 28 days after the second AZD1222 dose. The chain joins TRBV7-9 to TRBJ1-1; 8 bases fit TRBD1. The CDR3 is CASSLWTGTNTEAFF. In nucleotides, the CDR3 is TGTGCCAGCAGCTTATGGACAGGGACGAACACTGAAGCTTTCTTT.